The TCR beta chain under discussion was sequenced for a study of T-cell memory formation after mild COVID-19 (dated by TCRdb to about 2021). Looking at the study overall: Most TCR sequence clusters were specific to one of the two donors. Longitudinal TCRalpha and TCRbeta repertoire sequencing tracked T-cell clones expanding and contracting after mild COVID-19 in two donors. Two young, previously healthy adult volunteers, one female and one male, were included in the cohort. What the work shows at the level of the full study, not this receptor alone: Some responding clones were detected in pre-infection memory, which suggested that pre-existing cross-reactive memory T cells had joined the SARS-CoV-2 response. SARS-CoV-2 specificity was not confirmed for the second-wave clones peaking on day 37. The study included only two mild cases, and larger cohorts that include severe cases with pre-infection samples were judged to be necessary. From day 15 to 85, contracting clones showed balanced CD4/CD8 phenotypes, whereas a second wave of clones that expanded from day 15 to 37 leaned towards CD4+. Contracting CD4+ clones were found mainly in CM and EM memory subsets, while CD8+ clones were enriched in EMRA.

Ficoll-Paque density gradient centrifugation was the method used to isolate PBMCs. These reads were obtained on an Illumina NovaSeq 6000. Using 5'RACE with constant-segment primers, TCRalpha and TCRbeta cDNA libraries were constructed, with sample barcodes and unique molecular identifiers added in the process. Trizol reagent was used to extract RNA from every sample. Libraries were amplified in two PCR steps, with a second sample barcode and Illumina TruSeq adapters added in the second step. Libraries were sequenced on an Illumina NovaSeq with 2 x 150 bp paired-end reads. Under the source paper's analysis protocol: Reads were demultiplexed and collapsed into UMI-guided consensus sequences with migec v1.2.7. With mixcr v2.1.11, UMI consensuses were aligned to TRA and TRB V and J templates and assembled into clonotypes. Expanded or contracted clonotypes were those called significant by both edgeR and NoisET, with noise models trained on biological replicates. edgeR calls used a false discovery rate-adjusted p below 0.01 and a log2 fold-change threshold of 1. As an exploratory analysis of dynamics, PCA with hierarchical clustering was applied to max-normalized trajectories of the 1000 most abundant clonotypes. Separately sequenced CD4+ and CD8+ repertoires were used to assign a CD4 or CD8 phenotype to each responding clone. In-frame beta chains were kept once TCRdb had trimmed the public reads at Q25 with fastp and called clones with MiXCR. Each entry is one CDR3 protein sequence, shown with its most common DNA and genes. The V and J calls were not made by the authors but by TCRdb's processing. The sample table shows 350,000 to 500,000 distinct CDR3 sequences, and 15% to 20% are seen once. Approximately 8.1% of the sample is taken by the ten largest.

According to the germline V gene, CDR1 reads SGHRS and CDR2 reads YFSETQ. The CDR3, cysteine through phenylalanine, is 14 amino acids long. Only CDR3 DNA remains: 42 bases, in frame from the first base. V is cut by 4 bases and J by 3 bases, and the space between the germline ends is 14 bases. This clonotype turned up a few times. This receptor's antigen is unknown. Base qualities are not at hand, and no much larger clone is one base apart. Sequenced material: PBMCs or a T cell subset sorted from them (not recorded which). The rearranged chain carries TRBV5-1 and TRBJ2-7; the D gene is perhaps TRBD1, on 5 matching bases. The TCR sequence derives from an adult woman who had mild COVID-19 (a few samples of this study predate the infection). The sample titles of this study are shuffled in the database, so cell type and time point are left out; the donor was told from shared clones. CDR3 reads: CASSPDRSNYEQYF. The DNA sequence follows: TGCGCCAGCAGCCCCGACAGATCTAACTACGAGCAGTACTTC.